Each of the 25 T cell receptor beta chains below was sequenced from the same sample in a study of shared clonotypes between healthy human individuals. Profiled with immunoSEQ multiplex PCR; TCRdb holds only in-frame clones, not every one. The data hold around 2,100,000 clones, with roughly 94% observed a single time. Naive CD8 populations comprised CD45RO-negative cells positively selected for CCR7, excluding terminally differentiated effector memory CD45RA+ cells. What was sequenced was naive CD8+ T cells sorted from blood. The receptors were sampled from a man between 18 and 35 years old in good health.

As for this clone: Other DNA sequences in the sample encode the same CDR3. The chain links TRBV27 to TRBJ2-7; D unclear. The CDR3 contains 14 residues. Trimming cost V 3 bases and J 3 bases, with 12 bases left between them. CDR1 and CDR2 from the germline V gene are MNHEY and SMNVEV (reference sequence). The CDR3 bases are TGTGCCAGCAGTTTTTCGTCGGGCCTCTACGAGCAGTACTTC. Translation gives CASSFSSGLYEQYF.

The chain couples TRBV5-6 to TRBJ2-7; no clear D gene. The CDR3 covers 15 residues. Germline CDR1 SGHDT, CDR2 YYEEEE. V lost 3 bases and J lost 6, with 19 bases in between. The CDR3 DNA reads as TGTGCCAGCAGCTCCCACTCTCAAGGGTACGGCGAGCAGTACTTC. Protein sequence: CASSSHSQGYGEQYF.

This chain uses TRBV7-9 with TRBJ2-1; 9 bases line up with TRBD1. The J segment lost 3 bases and the V segment lost 4 bases, leaving 4 bases of the junction unmatched. The CDR3 has 15 amino acids. The germline CDR1 and CDR2 sequences are SEHNR and FQNEAQ (reference sequence). The CDR3 is CASSSEGQGYNEQFF. The CDR3 DNA reads as TGTGCCAGCAGCTCCGAGGGACAGGGCTACAATGAGCAGTTCTTC.

Comments on this clone: Other nucleotide sequences from this sample produce the same CDR3. The J gene is TRBJ1-1, the V gene TRBV6-5, with D unresolved. CDR1 MNHEY and CDR2 SVGAGI come from the germline V gene. Trimming pared 4 bases from V and 1 base from J, leaving 7 bases between. The CDR3 has 13 residues. The CDR3 region has the DNA TGTGCCAGCAGTTCCGACGGGAACACTGAAGCTTTCTTT. Its protein is CASSSDGNTEAFF.

V usage is TRBV6-5 and J usage is TRBJ2-1, with D unclear. Germline V gene data show CDR1 as MNHEY and CDR2 as SVGAGI. The CDR3 sequence is 16 residues long. V lost 0 bases, J lost 8 bases, and 17 bases lay in between. Here the CDR3 DNA reads TGTGCCAGCAGTTACTCAGAACAACCATTAGTCGATGAGCAGTTCTTC. Encoded protein: CASSYSEQPLVDEQFF.

The rearrangement links TRBV7-9 to TRBJ2-1; D is tentatively TRBD1 or TRBD2 (5 bases each). V dropped 5 bases and J dropped 8 bases, with 16 bases sitting between them. CDR1 is SEHNR and CDR2 is FQNEAQ in the germline V gene (reference sequence). The CDR3 sequence is 14 residues long. CDR3 DNA sequence: TGTGCCAGCAGCCCACGGGGCCCCCAGGATGAGCAGTTCTTC. This encodes CASSPRGPQDEQFF. Full variable domain (outside the CDR3, taken from reference TRBV7-9 and TRBJ2-1): DTGVSQNPRHKITKRGQNVTFRCDPISEHNRLYWYRQTLGQGPEFLTYFQNEAQLEKSRLLSDRFSAERPKGSFSTLEIQRTEQGDSAMYLCASSPRGPQDEQFFGPGTRLTVL.

Details on this clone: The same CDR3 also results from other DNA sequences found in this sample. The chain joins TRBV27 to TRBJ2-7; 8 nucleotides line up with TRBD1. Germline V gives CDR1 MNHEY, CDR2 SMNVEV (reference sequence). The CDR3 is 14 residues long. Trimming at V came to 3 bases and at J to 3 bases, leaving 4 bases not matched to a gene. This CDR3 reads CASSLEGQGYEQYF. DNA for the CDR3: TGTGCCAGCAGTTTGGAAGGACAGGGCTACGAGCAGTACTTC.

In DNA, the CDR3 is TGTGCCAGCAGTTCGGGACACCCGAGCTCCTACGAGCAGTACTTC. Its translation is CASSSGHPSSYEQYF. The V and J genes are TRBV27 and TRBJ2-7; D is perhaps TRBD1 (6 bases). The CDR3 length is 15 residues. Per germline, CDR1 MNHEY and CDR2 SMNVEV (reference sequence). V lost 4 bases and J 0 bases, leaving 13 bases between the germline ends.

The chain carries TRBV9 and TRBJ2-1; tentatively, D is TRBD2 (6 bases). V lost 0 bases to trimming and J lost 2 bases, with 12 bases between them. This CDR3 region has 16 residues. Germline V gene data show CDR1 as SGDLS and CDR2 as YYNGEE. This CDR3 is CASSVEVAVAYNEQFF. In nucleotides, the CDR3 is TGTGCCAGCAGCGTAGAGGTAGCGGTGGCCTACAATGAGCAGTTCTTC.

The chain is built from TRBV4-1 and TRBJ2-2, with unresolved D. Between the trimmed V and J ends, which lost 3 bases and 4 bases, there was a span of 3 bases. The CDR3 loop spans 12 amino acids. From germline, CDR1 is MGHRA and CDR2 YSYEKL. CDR3 sequence: CASSHTTGELFF. CDR3 sequence (DNA): TGCGCCAGCAGCCATACCACCGGGGAGCTGTTTTTT.

The gene calls are TRBV25-1 and TRBJ2-3; tentatively, D is TRBD1 (5 bases). This CDR3 region has 15 residues. Trimming stripped 3 bases from V and 2 bases from J, with 12 bases between. CDR1 and CDR2 from the germline V gene are MGHDK and SYGVNS. The CDR3 is CASSDTQEPTDTQYF. CDR3 sequence (DNA): TGTGCCAGCAGTGACACACAGGAACCCACAGATACGCAGTATTTT.

This clone showed up just once. CDR3 protein: CASSGQGPSSYEQYF. CDR3 nucleotide sequence: TGTGCCAGCAGTGGACAGGGTCCAAGCTCCTACGAGCAGTACTTC. This rearrangement joins TRBV2 to TRBJ2-7, with TRBD1 identical over 7 bases. The V and J ends lost 4 bases and 0 bases, in that order; junction bases with no gene match: 6. CDR3 length: 15 amino acids. Looked up from germline, CDR1 is SNHLY and CDR2 is FYNNEI.

CDR3 protein: CASSSHSGEDTQYF. The CDR3 region has the DNA TGTGCCAGCAGCTCCCACTCAGGGGAGGATACGCAGTATTTT. The V and J genes are TRBV11-2 and TRBJ2-3, with D maybe TRBD1 (6 bases). This CDR3 contains 14 residues. CDR1 and CDR2 from the germline V gene are SGHAT and FQNNGV. V was shortened by 4 bases and J by 6 bases, with 14 bases between the two germline ends. Using reference TRBV11-2 and TRBJ2-3 for the parts outside the CDR3, the full variable domain is EAGVAQSPRYKIIEKRQSVAFWCNPISGHATLYWYQQILGQGPKLLIQFQNNGVVDDSQLPKDRFSAERLKGVDSTLKIQPAKLEDSAVYLCASSSHSGEDTQYFGPGTRLTVL.

The rearrangement uses TRBV4-1 and TRBJ2-7, with 9 bases matching TRBD1. CDR3 length: 15 amino acids. CDR1 MGHRA and CDR2 YSYEKL come from the germline V gene. The V segment lost 4 bases and the J segment 3 bases; nucleotides outside the gene matches: 7. The CDR3 DNA sequence: TGCGCCAGCAGCCCCAGCGGGACAGGGAGCTACGAGCAGTACTTC. Translation gives CASSPSGTGSYEQYF.

The chain combines TRBV4-3 with TRBJ1-1; D is possibly TRBD1 (5 bases). The germline CDR1 and CDR2 sequences are LGHNA and YSLEER. V was cut by 3 bases and J by 1 base, with 9 bases left in between. This CDR3 has 14 amino acids. CDR3: CASSQTGTNTEAFF. The CDR3 DNA reads TGCGCCAGCAGCCAGACGGGGACGAACACTGAAGCTTTCTTT.

The chain recombines TRBV19 with TRBJ2-1; D may be TRBD1 or TRBD2 (5 bases each). The ends were cut back, 3 bases at V and 0 bases at J, with 9 bases in the middle. The CDR3 extends over 15 amino acids. CDR1 and CDR2 (germline): LNHDA, SQIVND (reference sequence). The CDR3 spells CASSIGASSYNEQFF. CDR3 in DNA: TGTGCCAGTAGTATCGGGGCAAGCTCCTACAATGAGCAGTTCTTC.

The chain carries TRBV4-1 and TRBJ2-5; TRBD1 might be the D (6 bases). Germline CDR1 reads MGHRA; CDR2 reads YSYEKL. Deletions cut 2 bases from V and 5 bases from J, with 12 bases between. CDR3 length: 14 amino acids. The CDR3, as DNA: TGCGCCAGCAGCCAATACAGGGACGGGGAGACCCAGTACTTC. Amino acid sequence: CASSQYRDGETQYF.

About this clone: The same CDR3 can be traced to other DNA sequences in this sample. The V call is TRBV5-6, the J call TRBJ1-2; D is possibly TRBD1 (5 bases). This CDR3 comprises 14 residues. CDR1 SGHDT and CDR2 YYEEEE come from the germline V gene. With 0 bases removed from V and 4 bases from J, the gap between germline ends came to 10 bases. The CDR3 loop reads CASSLVQGAYGYTF. DNA for the CDR3: TGTGCCAGCAGCTTGGTCCAGGGCGCCTATGGCTACACCTTC.

Of note for this clone: This same CDR3 is encoded by further DNA sequences in the sample. The chain has TRBV30 and TRBJ2-3, with TRBD2 identical over 10 bases. There are 15 residues in the CDR3. V lost 4 bases, J lost 0 bases, and 4 bases stayed unmatched. Germline lookup yields CDR1 GTSNPN and CDR2 SVGIG (reference sequence). The DNA for the CDR3 is TGTGCCTGGACTAGCGGGGGCAGTAGCACAGATACGCAGTATTTT. This encodes CAWTSGGSSTDTQYF.

This clone is a singleton in its sample. The rearrangement links TRBV13 to TRBJ2-7; tentatively, D is TRBD1 (5 bases). The germline V gene has CDR1 PRHDT and CDR2 FYEKMQ (reference sequence). The CDR3 has 14 residues. V was clipped by 4 bases and J by 0 bases, with 10 bases between them. The CDR3 spells CASSSAGISYEQYF. CDR3 nucleotides: TGTGCCAGCAGCTCAGCAGGGATCTCCTACGAGCAGTACTTC.

About this clone itself: The sample has other DNA sequences that encode this CDR3 too. The rearrangement uses TRBV5-6 and TRBJ2-1; D gene ambiguous. CDR3 length: 12 residues. Germline-derived CDR1 and CDR2 are SGHDT and YYEEEE. V was cut by 0 bases and J by 8 bases, with 6 bases left in between. CDR3 loop: CASSLVGDEQFF. The CDR3 DNA follows: TGTGCCAGCAGCTTGGTGGGTGATGAGCAGTTCTTC.

Points on this clone: The sample carries other DNA sequences with the same CDR3. The rearrangement links TRBV11-2 to TRBJ2-7; D is ambiguous. The V gene's germline CDR1 is SGHAT and CDR2 FQNNGV. V was clipped by 3 bases and J by 2 bases, with 8 bases between them. This CDR3 comprises 13 residues. The CDR3 sequence: CASSLSGPYEQYF. The CDR3 nucleotides are TGTGCCAGCAGCTTGTCTGGGCCCTACGAGCAGTACTTC.

This clone was detected only once. The chain recombines TRBV7-9 with TRBJ2-3, with 12 positions matching TRBD2. The germline CDR1 and CDR2 sequences are SEHNR and FQNEAQ (reference sequence). With V trimmed by 5 bases and J by 6 bases, 9 bases remained unmatched. The CDR3 is made up of 16 amino acids. CDR3 nucleotides: TGTGCCAGCAGCCCTCTAGCGGGGGGGCCGGCGGATACGCAGTATTTT. Translated: CASSPLAGGPADTQYF.

The count of this clone is one. The V gene is TRBV11-2, the J gene TRBJ2-5; 10 bases line up with TRBD2. The junction had 11 bases not matched to a gene; V was cut back by 2 bases and J by 5 bases. The CDR3 is 17 residues long. Germline V lookup: CDR1 SGHAT, CDR2 FQNNGV. The CDR3 sequence is CASSLFVAGGQRETQYF. The DNA of the CDR3 is TGTGCCAGCAGCTTATTTGTAGCGGGAGGACAGCGGGAGACCCAGTACTTC. Full variable domain (outside the CDR3, taken from reference TRBV11-2 and TRBJ2-5): EAGVAQSPRYKIIEKRQSVAFWCNPISGHATLYWYQQILGQGPKLLIQFQNNGVVDDSQLPKDRFSAERLKGVDSTLKIQPAKLEDSAVYLCASSLFVAGGQRETQYFGPGTRLLVL.

This chain connects TRBV7-6 to TRBJ1-1; 7 nucleotides agree with TRBD1. The CDR3 is made up of 15 amino acids. Germline loops: CDR1 SGHVS, CDR2 FNYEAQ. The junction had 6 bases not matched to a gene; V was cut back by 5 bases and J by 0 bases. CDR3 nucleotides: TGTGCCAGCAGCCCCCTGACAGGGATGAACACTGAAGCTTTCTTT. Its translation is CASSPLTGMNTEAFF.